A selection of T cell receptor beta chains follows, all from one sample in a study of blood T cells in healthy people across ages. TCRdb itself ran the 5' RACE reads through MiXCR, one entry per CDR3 protein. The sample carries some 900,000 distinct CDR3 sequences, 48% recorded once. Specimen: blood. The receptors come from a man younger than 40 in good health. CDR3s include the opening cysteine and the closing phenylalanine or tryptophan. D genes are given only for firm matches. Clone size is not always given. Where it is, it says once, few, many or a class for expanded clones.

>TRBD1|.|TRBJ2-1|15|TRBV5-1
TGCGCCAGCAGCTTGGACAGGGGCTCCTACGATGAGCAGTTCTTC
CASSLDRGSYDEQFF
>.|.|TRBJ2-3|18|TRBV7-2
TGTGCCAGCAGCTTACTCCCCAAAGCCCTCGGCTCCCTTGATACGCAGTATTTT
CASSLLPKALGSLDTQYF
>.|few|TRBJ1-2|13|TRBV20-1
TGCAGTGCTAGTGCCAGCGCTAACTATGGCTACACCTTC
CSASASANYGYTF
>.|few|TRBJ2-3|14|TRBV27
TGTGCCAGCAGTTTATTGACGGGCGCAGATACGCAGTATTTT
CASSLLTGADTQYF
>.|.|TRBJ2-1|14|TRBV29-1
TGCAGCGTTGGCGCCCGGGCCCCCCGCGATGAGCAGTTCTTC
CSVGARAPRDEQFF
>TRBD1|.|TRBJ1-1|14|TRBV28
TGTGCCAGCAGTCCCAGGGGGCGGAACACTGAAGCTTTCTTT
CASSPRGRNTEAFF
>.|.|TRBJ1-2|14|TRBV7-3
TGTGCCAGCAGCACAGCGGGGGCAGCGCGGGGCTACACCTTC
CASSTAGAARGYTF
>TRBD1|.|TRBJ2-7|13|TRBV13
TGTGCCAGCAAGGGGACAGGGAACTACGAGCAGTACTTC
CASKGTGNYEQYF
>TRBD1|few|TRBJ1-1|14|TRBV12-3/TRBV12-4
TGTGCCAGCACCCCCGGGGACAGGGAGAGTTTTGCTTTCTTT
CASTPGDRESFAFF
>.|.|TRBJ1-4|18|TRBV5-6
TGTGCCAGCAGCTTGGGAGTCGTCAGGCGAGGGACTAATGAAAAACTGTTTTTT
CASSLGVVRRGTNEKLFF
>.|few|TRBJ2-3|15|TRBV6-6
TGTGCCAGCAGTCCCCGGGCGGGGACCACAGATACGCAGTATTTT
CASSPRAGTTDTQYF
>TRBD2|few|TRBJ2-5|17|TRBV9
TGTGCCAGCAGCGTAGCTGCAACTAGCGGGGGGCAAGAGACCCAGTACTTC
CASSVAATSGGQETQYF
>.|few|TRBJ2-4|16|TRBV18
TGTGCCAGCTCACCACCCGGAGTTCTGGCCAAAAACATTCAGTACTTC
CASSPPGVLAKNIQYF
>.|.|TRBJ2-7|13|TRBV7-2
TGTGCCAGCAGCTTTCGAACAGGGAACGAGCAGTACTTC
CASSFRTGNEQYF
>.|.|TRBJ2-5|14|TRBV7-9
TGTGCCAGCAGCTCGGGGGTCGCGTTGGAGACCCAGTACTTC
CASSSGVALETQYF
>.|few|TRBJ1-1|14|TRBV27
TGTGCCAGCAGTTTATCGATGGGGAGCACTGAAGCTTTCTTT
CASSLSMGSTEAFF
>TRBD1|few|TRBJ1-2|16|TRBV20-1
TGCAGTGCTAGAGACCGGGACAGGGCCTCTAACTATGGCTACACCTTC
CSARDRDRASNYGYTF
>.|.|TRBJ2-7|16|TRBV6-2/TRBV6-3
TGTGCCAGCAGTTACTCGAGTTGGGACTTCTCCTACGAGCAGTACTTC
CASSYSSWDFSYEQYF
>.|few|TRBJ2-5|17|TRBV11-3
TGTGCCAGCAGCTTAGTATTCCAGGTTGTTGACCAAGAGACCCAGTACTTC
CASSLVFQVVDQETQYF
>.|few|TRBJ2-7|16|TRBV5-5
TGTGCCAGCAGCTCCGGGACCTATTCTTACTCCTACGAGCAGTACTTC
CASSSGTYSYSYEQYF
>TRBD1|.|TRBJ2-3|14|TRBV9
TGTGCCAGCAGAGAAGGACAGGGGACAGATACGCAGTATTTT
CASREGQGTDTQYF
>.|.|TRBJ2-1|16|TRBV7-9
TGTGCCAGCAGCTTAAATGCTGGGGCCTCCTACAATGAGCAGTTCTTC
CASSLNAGASYNEQFF
>.|once|TRBJ1-1|12|TRBV28
TGTGCCAGCAGTTTCAAAAACACTGAAGCTTTCTTT
CASSFKNTEAFF
>.|.|TRBJ2-1|15|TRBV6-1
TGTGCCAGCAGTGAAGGGGTCAGTTCAGGGCATGAGCAGTTCTTC
CASSEGVSSGHEQFF
>TRBD2|.|TRBJ2-3|15|TRBV6-5
TGTGCCAGCAGTAAGACTAGCTTTTTCACAGATACGCAGTATTTT
CASSKTSFFTDTQYF
>TRBD2|.|TRBJ2-5|17|TRBV5-1
TGCGCCAGCAGCTTGGGGGTAGCGGGGCACTTCCAAGAGACCCAGTACTTC
CASSLGVAGHFQETQYF
>.|.|TRBJ1-6|15|TRBV27
TGTGCCAGCAGTTTGGAGGGACGGTATAATTCACCCCTCCACTTT
CASSLEGRYNSPLHF
>.|.|TRBJ1-3|19|TRBV4-3
TGCGCCAGCAGCCGAAACTTTGTGACCGAAATCTCCTCTGGAAACACCATATATTTT
CASSRNFVTEISSGNTIYF
>TRBD1|.|TRBJ1-2|15|TRBV7-2
TGTGCCAGCAGCTTCGCGGACAGGGGGTTGAGTGGCTACACCTTC
CASSFADRGLSGYTF
>.|.|TRBJ1-6|13|TRBV7-2
TGTGCCAGCAGCCTCCAGGCGGTTCAAACCCTCCACTTT
CASSLQAVQTLHF
>TRBD2|.|TRBJ2-7|14|TRBV4-3
TGCGCCAGCAGCCAAGATCGGGGGGGGAAAGTTCAGTACTTC
CASSQDRGGKVQYF
>TRBD2|.|TRBJ2-1|17|TRBV11-1
TGTGCCAGCAGCCCCCTCTTGATAGCGGGGGTATCTAATGAGCAGTTCTTC
CASSPLLIAGVSNEQFF
>.|.|TRBJ1-5|13|TRBV7-6
TGCGCCAGCAGCCCGGACAGTTATCAGCCCCAGCATTTT
CASSPDSYQPQHF
>.|.|TRBJ2-7|14|TRBV27
TGTGCCAGCAGCCCAGGGACGGCCCTCTACGAGCGGTACTTC
CASSPGTALYERYF
>.|once|TRBJ2-7|13|TRBV20-1
TGCAGTGCTAGAAGGTGGGACGAATACGAGCAGTACTTC
CSARRWDEYEQYF
>.|few|TRBJ2-5|15|TRBV20-1
TGCAGTGCTAGAGATTGGGCGGGGATCCAAGAGACCCAGTACTTC
CSARDWAGIQETQYF
>.|.|TRBJ2-4|13|TRBV4-1
TGCGCCAGCAGCCAAGAACCAGTCTCGATCCAGTACTTC
CASSQEPVSIQYF
>.|.|TRBJ2-2|15|TRBV2
TGTGCCGGGACTGGGGCTCCCCAGGGGACCGGGGAGCTGTTTTTT
CAGTGAPQGTGELFF
>.|.|TRBJ1-2|17|TRBV20-1
TGCAGTGCTAGAGATTCGAAACGGCCCTCGGAGAGCTATGGCTACACCTTC
CSARDSKRPSESYGYTF
>.|many|TRBJ2-1|17|TRBV6-5
TGTGCCAGCAGTTACTCGAGCCGGCGCGGCTGGGGCGATGAGCAGTTCTTC
CASSYSSRRGWGDEQFF
>.|few|TRBJ1-5|13|TRBV9
TGTGCCAGCAGTCGTCAGGGCCGTCAGCCCCAGCATTTT
CASSRQGRQPQHF
>.|many|TRBJ2-7|14|TRBV28
TGTGCCAGCAGTTTATGGACAGGAGGCCACGAGCAGTACTTC
CASSLWTGGHEQYF
>.|.|TRBJ2-5|13|TRBV25-1
TGTGCCAGCAGTGTGGCAGGGGCAGAGACCCAGTACTTC
CASSVAGAETQYF
>.|.|TRBJ2-1|16|TRBV6-5
TGTGCCAGCAGATGGATGCTTGCGGAGGGTGACAATGAGCAGTTCTTC
CASRWMLAEGDNEQFF
>.|few|TRBJ2-7|14|TRBV7-2
TGTGCCAGCAGTAGGACTACCCCCCGATACGAGCAGTACTTC
CASSRTTPRYEQYF
>.|few|TRBJ1-2|17|TRBV11-2
TGTGCCAGCAGCTTAGCCGGCGACAGGCCGGGTGGGTATGGCTACACCTTC
CASSLAGDRPGGYGYTF
>.|.|TRBJ2-7|15|TRBV4-3
TGCGCCAGCAGCCAAGACTTTGTGACGGCCTACGAGCAGTACTTC
CASSQDFVTAYEQYF
>.|.|TRBJ2-3|15|TRBV5-1
TGCGCCAGCAGACCGGACAGTTCTAGCACAGATACGCAGTATTTT
CASRPDSSSTDTQYF
>.|few|TRBJ2-2|13|TRBV10-3
TGTGCCCACCACGGGTCGTTAGGCGGGGAGCTGTTTTTT
CAHHGSLGGELFF
>.|few|TRBJ2-7|13|TRBV3-1
TGTGCCAGCAGCCACGCCCATCTCCACGAGCAGTACTTC
CASSHAHLHEQYF
>.|.|TRBJ1-6|14|TRBV20-1
TGCAGTGCTAGAACCGAGTACTTCAATTCACCCCTCCACTTT
CSARTEYFNSPLHF
>.|.|TRBJ2-2|15|TRBV3-1
TGTGCCAGCAGCCAAGATTCCGACCCGACCGGGGAGCTGTTTTTT
CASSQDSDPTGELFF
>.|.|TRBJ1-2|14|TRBV29-1
TGCAGCGTTGAAAATCGAGGGCGGACCTATGGCTACACCTTC
CSVENRGRTYGYTF
>.|.|TRBJ2-1|13|TRBV2
TGTGCCACCGGGACACAGGGCTTAAATGAGCAGTTCTTC
CATGTQGLNEQFF
>TRBD1|.|TRBJ2-5|16|TRBV4-1
TGCGCCAGCAGCCAAGATGACAGGGGGGGCTCCGAGACCCAGTACTTC
CASSQDDRGGSETQYF
>.|.|TRBJ1-2|13|TRBV28
TGTGCCAGCAGTTTAGCTTTCACCTATGGCTACACCTTC
CASSLAFTYGYTF
>TRBD1|few|TRBJ1-5|15|TRBV4-1
TGCGCCAGCAGCCTTTCCGACAGGGGCAATCAGCCCCAGCATTTT
CASSLSDRGNQPQHF
>.|.|TRBJ2-3|16|TRBV4-1
TGCGCCAGCAGCCTAAGCGGCCGGGAGACCACAGATACGCAGTATTTT
CASSLSGRETTDTQYF
>.|few|TRBJ1-1|15|TRBV27
TGTGCCAGCAGTCTCCTGACAGGAGTCGGCACTGAAGCTTTCTTT
CASSLLTGVGTEAFF